These 20 T cell receptor beta chains were all obtained from the same sample, sequenced in a study of blood T cell repertoires in COVID-19. Clones were read by immunoSEQ multiplex PCR, and TCRdb kept only the in-frame ones, dropping some. The sample records about 100,000 clones, roughly 82% being singletons. The sample was peripheral blood. The receptors stem from a human donor in a cohort sampled during active COVID-19.

The chain is built from TRBV27 and TRBJ1-5; tentatively, D is TRBD1 (6 bases). Trimming took 6 bases from V and 2 from J, leaving 8 bases between them. The germline V gene has CDR1 MNHEY and CDR2 SMNVEV (reference sequence). This CDR3 is 13 amino acids long. The CDR3 DNA reads TGTGCCAGCAGGCCAGGGGGCAATCAGCCCCAGCATTTT. Protein sequence: CASRPGGNQPQHF.

V and J are TRBV10-3 and TRBJ1-2; 10 nucleotides match TRBD1. The CDR3 is 12 residues long. Germline values: CDR1 ENHRY, CDR2 SYGVKD. V shed 5 bases and J 9 bases; nucleotides not matched to a gene: 3. CDR3 protein: CAISRDRGSYTF. The CDR3 DNA is TGTGCCATCAGTAGGGACAGGGGCAGCTACACCTTC.

This sequence joins TRBV5-1 and TRBJ2-3; a weak D match, TRBD2 (7 bases). Germline CDR1 and CDR2: SGHRS and YFSETQ. The CDR3 covers 17 residues. Trimming shortened V by 1 base and J by 6 bases, and 21 bases separated the two germline ends. CDR3 sequence: CASSLFSRGGASDTQYF. CDR3 in DNA: TGCGCCAGCAGCTTGTTTTCTAGAGGGGGGGCTTCGGATACGCAGTATTTT. The full variable domain, rest sourced from reference TRBV5-1 and TRBJ2-3, is KAGVTQTPRYLIKTRGQQVTLSCSPISGHRSVSWYQQTPGQGLQFLFEYFSETQRNKGNFPGRFSGRQFSNSRSEMNVSTLELGDSALYLCASSLFSRGGASDTQYFGPGTRLTVL.

The gene calls are TRBV7-2 and TRBJ1-2, with TRBD1 as a possible D gene (5 bases). Germline V lookup: CDR1 SGHTA, CDR2 FQGNSA. This CDR3 has 16 residues. Trimming left V 1 base short and J 8 bases short, with 20 bases between. The CDR3 nucleotides read TGTGCCAGCAGCTTAGTTTCGGCAGGGCCCAGCGAGGGCTACACCTTC. This codes for CASSLVSAGPSEGYTF.

The genes are TRBV7-9 and TRBJ1-1; D remains unclear. Germline V lookup: CDR1 SEHNR, CDR2 FQNEAQ (reference sequence). Trimming left V 5 bases short and J 4 bases short, with 17 bases between. The length of the CDR3 is 15 residues. CDR3 coding DNA: TGTGCCAGCAGCCCCTCCCCCGGGGTCGGCACTGAAGCTTTCTTT. The encoded protein is CASSPSPGVGTEAFF.

V usage is TRBV7-2 and J usage is TRBJ2-4, with a possible D match to TRBD2 (6 bases). V lost 5 bases to trimming and J lost 10 bases, with 24 bases between them. Germline assignment: CDR1 SGHTA and CDR2 FQGNSA. The CDR3 extends over 16 amino acids. In nucleotides, the CDR3 is TGTGCCAGCAGCCCTCCGGGACTTAGGGGAGGAAGGATTCAGTACTTC. The encoded protein is CASSPPGLRGGRIQYF.

The chain combines TRBV18 with TRBJ2-5; D is possibly TRBD2 (5 bases). Per the germline V gene, CDR1 is KGHSH and CDR2 is LQKENI. The CDR3 loop spans 13 amino acids. V was pared by 2 bases and J by 3 bases, with 7 bases between. The CDR3 DNA is TGTGCCAGCTCACCATCGGGGAAAGAGACCCAGTACTTC. Translated: CASSPSGKETQYF. The full variable domain, rest sourced from reference TRBV18 and TRBJ2-5, is NAGVMQNPRHLVRRRGQEARLRCSPMKGHSHVYWYRQLPEEGLKFMVYLQKENIIDESGMPKERFSAEFPKEGPSILRIQQVVRGDSAAYFCASSPSGKETQYFGPGTRLLVL.

The chain employs TRBV18 and TRBJ1-6; possible D gene TRBD1, 6 bases. The length of the CDR3 is 14 residues. Looked up from germline, CDR1 is KGHSH and CDR2 is LQKENI. V was clipped by 5 bases and J by 5 bases, with 10 bases between them. This CDR3 reads CASSKDRDNSPLHF. The CDR3 DNA reads TGTGCCAGCTCAAAGGACAGAGATAATTCACCCCTCCACTTT.

This clone was seen once. The chain is built from TRBV5-8 and TRBJ2-2, with 11 bases aligning to TRBD1. The germline V gene has CDR1 SGHTS and CDR2 YDEGEE. This CDR3 has 16 residues. Trimming cost V 2 bases and J 4 bases; bases outside gene matches: 4. The CDR3 spells CASSFRTGGFTGELFF. The CDR3 nucleotides are TGTGCCAGCAGCTTCCGGACAGGGGGCTTCACCGGGGAGCTGTTTTTT.

This chain links TRBV10-2 with TRBJ1-1; D is ambiguous. Germline-derived CDR1 and CDR2 are WSHSY and SAAADI. V gave up 2 bases and J gave up 1 base, with 17 bases separating them. The CDR3 is made up of 17 amino acids. The CDR3 nucleotides read TGCGCCAGCAGTGAGCGACGGGCGGGTAAGACGAACACTGAAGCTTTCTTT. As protein: CASSERRAGKTNTEAFF.

The CDR3 protein is CASSLPGQGPLGNQPQHF. The DNA of the CDR3 is TGCGCCAGCAGCTTGCCGGGACAGGGGCCTTTGGGGAATCAGCCCCAGCATTTT. The rearrangement links TRBV5-1 to TRBJ1-5; 10 bases match TRBD1. The CDR3 covers 18 residues. J was trimmed by 4 bases and V by 1 base; bases with no gene match: 11. Germline V lookup: CDR1 SGHRS, CDR2 YFSETQ.

This clone was seen only once. V usage is TRBV6-6 and J usage is TRBJ2-7, with a weak D call TRBD2 (7 bases). The ends were cut back, 0 bases at V and 3 bases at J, with 15 bases in the middle. In germline, CDR1 is MNHNY, CDR2 SVGAGI (reference sequence). This CDR3 spans 16 amino acids. The CDR3 region has the DNA TGTGCCAGCAGTTACTCGAGAGGGGGGGCTTTCTACGAGCAGTACTTC. As protein: CASSYSRGGAFYEQYF.

This chain joins TRBV4-2 and TRBJ2-5; 9 bases line up with TRBD2. The trim removed 2 bases at V and 0 bases at J, leaving 4 bases unmatched. The germline gives CDR1 LGHNA, CDR2 YNFKEQ. CDR3 length: 16 amino acids. The CDR3 loop is CASSQFRGGDQETQYF. The DNA of the CDR3 is TGTGCCAGCAGCCAATTTCGCGGGGGGGACCAAGAGACCCAGTACTTC.

This clone was picked up one time. V and J are TRBV24-1 and TRBJ2-3, with D possibly being TRBD2 (5 bases). The V and J ends lost 4 bases and 5 bases respectively, with 9 bases between them. Germline CDR1 reads KGHDR; CDR2 reads SFDVKD. The CDR3 sequence is 13 residues long. DNA of the CDR3: TGTGCCACCAGTGACCCCGCGGGAGATACGCAGTATTTT. It translates to CATSDPAGDTQYF.

The V and J genes are TRBV6-5 and TRBJ2-2, with 12 bases aligning to TRBD2. The CDR3 runs to 15 residues. With V trimmed by 6 bases and J by 4 bases, 3 bases remained unmatched. The germline V gene has CDR1 MNHEY and CDR2 SVGAGI. The CDR3 region has the DNA TGTGCCAGCAGGACTAGCGGGGGAGTCACCGGGGAGCTGTTTTTT. It encodes CASRTSGGVTGELFF.

The chain has TRBV6-1 and TRBJ1-5, with no clear D. V lost 1 base and J lost 4, with 11 bases in between. Germline V CDR1 and CDR2: MNHNS, SASEGT. This CDR3 has 15 amino acids. CDR3 in DNA: TGTGCCAGCAGTGAAGGAAGGCGGGGTAATCAGCCCCAGCATTTT. It translates to CASSEGRRGNQPQHF.

The V call is TRBV3-1 (or the pseudogene TRBV3-2), the J call TRBJ1-3, with 7 nucleotides matching TRBD1. The CDR3 is made up of 14 amino acids. Germline values: CDR1 LGHDT, CDR2 YNNKEL (reference sequence). Losses at the gene ends were 8 bases for V and 4 bases for J; bases not matched to a gene: 8. The CDR3 DNA reads as TGTGCCAGCCACGACAGGGCACGGGGAAACACCATATATTTT. Residues: CASHDRARGNTIYF.

The chain uses TRBV28 and TRBJ1-2; possibly TRBD1 for D (6 bases). V lost 7 bases, J lost 4 bases, and 10 bases lay in between. The V gene's germline CDR1 is MDHEN and CDR2 SYDVKM. The CDR3 sequence is 12 residues long. This CDR3 is CASTRDIYGYTF. The CDR3 DNA follows: TGTGCCAGCACCAGGGACATCTATGGCTACACCTTC.

The CDR3 sequence is CASSPTSGEYEQYF. The CDR3 DNA sequence: TGTGCCAGCTCTCCGACTAGCGGGGAGTACGAGCAGTACTTC. The chain combines TRBV18 with TRBJ2-7; 11 bases match TRBD2. The CDR3 consists of 14 residues. Germline V gives CDR1 KGHSH, CDR2 LQKENI. Trimming took 6 bases from V and 4 from J; bases not matched to a gene: 5.

This clone was picked up a small number of times. The chain couples TRBV7-9 to TRBJ2-7; 8 bases line up with TRBD1. With V trimmed by 3 bases and J by 2 bases, 3 bases remained unmatched. The CDR3 has 14 amino acids. The germline CDR1 and CDR2 sequences are SEHNR and FQNEAQ (reference sequence). The CDR3 protein is CASSFLDRAYEQYF. The CDR3 nucleotides are TGTGCCAGCAGCTTCCTGGACAGGGCCTACGAGCAGTACTTC.